This T cell receptor beta chain was retrieved from a study of T-cell memory formation after mild COVID-19. Study in general: TCR clusters mostly belonged to single donors. Study results and limitations: Pre-infection memory already had some responding clones, implying cross-reactive memory joined.

TCRdb analysed the 5' RACE reads with MiXCR anew, one entry per CDR3 protein. The table shows a few hundred thousand distinct CDR3 sequences, with approximately 29% occurring only once. V lost 3 bases and J lost 7, with 13 bases in between. The CDR3 is 14 residues long. In germline, CDR1 is SGHDT, CDR2 YYEEEE. As to this clonotype: Antigen: not known.

This chain joins TRBV5-6 and TRBJ1-4; maybe TRBD1 (6 bases). The sequenced material came from PBMCs or a T cell subset sorted from them (not recorded which). The TCR sequence derives from an adult woman who had mild COVID-19 (a few samples of this study predate the infection). Cell type and time point are not known. The CDR3 coding sequence is TGTGCCAGCAGCTCGACAGGCCGGGGTGAAAAACTGTTTTTT. The encoded protein is CASSSTGRGEKLFF.